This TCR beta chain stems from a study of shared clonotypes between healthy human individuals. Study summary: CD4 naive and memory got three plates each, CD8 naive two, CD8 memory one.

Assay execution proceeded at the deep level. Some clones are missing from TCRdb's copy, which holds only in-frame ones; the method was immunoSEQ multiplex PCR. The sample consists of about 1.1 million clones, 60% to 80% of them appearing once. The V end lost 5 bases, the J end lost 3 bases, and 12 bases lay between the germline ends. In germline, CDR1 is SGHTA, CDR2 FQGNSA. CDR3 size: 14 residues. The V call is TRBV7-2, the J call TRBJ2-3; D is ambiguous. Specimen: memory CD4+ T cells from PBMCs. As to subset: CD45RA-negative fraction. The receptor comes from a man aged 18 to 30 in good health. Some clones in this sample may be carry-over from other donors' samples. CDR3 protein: CASSPGGMTDTQYF. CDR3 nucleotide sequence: TGTGCCAGCAGCCCGGGTGGGATGACAGATACGCAGTATTTT. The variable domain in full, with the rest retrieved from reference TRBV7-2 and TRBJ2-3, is GAGVSQSPSNKVTEKGKDVELRCDPISGHTALYWYRQSLGQGLEFLIYFQGNSAPDKSGLPSDRFSAERTGGSVSTLTIQRTQQEDSAVYLCASSPGGMTDTQYFGPGTRLTVL.